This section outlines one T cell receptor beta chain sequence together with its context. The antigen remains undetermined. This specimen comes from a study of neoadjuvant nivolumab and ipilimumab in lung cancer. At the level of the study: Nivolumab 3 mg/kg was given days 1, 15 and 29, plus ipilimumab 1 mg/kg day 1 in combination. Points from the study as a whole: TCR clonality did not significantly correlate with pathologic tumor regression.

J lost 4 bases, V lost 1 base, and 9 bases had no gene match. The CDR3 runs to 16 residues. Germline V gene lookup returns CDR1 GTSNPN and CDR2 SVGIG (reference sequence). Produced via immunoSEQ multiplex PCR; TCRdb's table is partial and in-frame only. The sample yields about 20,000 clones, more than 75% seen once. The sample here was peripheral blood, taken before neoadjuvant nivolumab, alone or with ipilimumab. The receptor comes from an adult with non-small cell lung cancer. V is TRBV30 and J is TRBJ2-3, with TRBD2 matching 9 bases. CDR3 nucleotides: TGTGCCTGGAGTGGACGTAGCGGGAGTTCTGCAGATACGCAGTATTTT. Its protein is CAWSGRSGSSADTQYF. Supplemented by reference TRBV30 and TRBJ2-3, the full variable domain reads SQTIHQWPATLVQPVGSPLSLECTVEGTSNPNLYWYRQAAGRGLQLLFYSVGIGQISSEVPQNLSASRPQDRQFILSSKKLLLSDSGFYLCAWSGRSGSSADTQYFGPGTRLTVL.